This T cell receptor beta chain comes out of a study of T cells in Graves' hyperthyroidism and ophthalmopathy. Germline lookup yields CDR1 SNHLY and CDR2 FYNNEI. Trimming removed 6 bases at V and 1 base at J, with 13 bases between. The CDR3 has 15 residues. There are many counts of this clonotype. Its antigen is unidentified. Study-level findings and limits: Ophthalmopathy onset followed model prediction by a median approximately seven months. Ophthalmopathy could be told apart from stable hyperthyroidism with a 13 V-J model.

Amplification yielded TCR beta CDR3 regions, with RNA transcripts as the source. The HTBI primer set was used in a first-round RT-PCR of the TCR CDR3. TCRdb analysed the multiplex PCR reads with MiXCR anew, one entry per CDR3 protein. The profile covers around 280,000 distinct CDR3 sequences, with roughly 13% appearing a single time and around 8% taken by the ten largest. Sequencing was done on a sample of blood. This sequence joins TRBV2 and TRBJ1-5, with D maybe TRBD1 (5 bases). The receptor was derived from a woman aged 40 to 50 with Graves' hyperthyroidism. CDR3 bases: TGTGCCAGCAGAAGGGGATGGAGGAGCAATCAGCCCCAGCATTTT. Its protein is CASRRGWRSNQPQHF.